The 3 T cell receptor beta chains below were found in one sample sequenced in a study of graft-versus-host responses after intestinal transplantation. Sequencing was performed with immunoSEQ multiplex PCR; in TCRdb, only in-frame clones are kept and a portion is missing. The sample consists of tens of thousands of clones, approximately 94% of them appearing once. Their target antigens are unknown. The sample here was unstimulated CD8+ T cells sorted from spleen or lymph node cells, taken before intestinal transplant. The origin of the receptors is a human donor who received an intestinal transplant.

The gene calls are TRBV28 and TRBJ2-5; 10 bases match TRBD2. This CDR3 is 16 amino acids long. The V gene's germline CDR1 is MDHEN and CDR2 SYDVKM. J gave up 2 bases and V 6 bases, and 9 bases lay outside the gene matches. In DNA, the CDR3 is TGTGCCAGCAGGCTCACTAGCGGGAAGGGGCAAGAGACCCAGTACTTC. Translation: CASRLTSGKGQETQYF.

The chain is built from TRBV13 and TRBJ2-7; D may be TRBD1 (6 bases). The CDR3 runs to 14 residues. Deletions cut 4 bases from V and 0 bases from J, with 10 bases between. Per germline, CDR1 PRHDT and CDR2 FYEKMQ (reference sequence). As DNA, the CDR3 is TGTGCCAGCAGCTCCACAGGGATCTCCTACGAGCAGTACTTC. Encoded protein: CASSSTGISYEQYF. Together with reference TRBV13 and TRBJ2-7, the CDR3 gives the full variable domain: AAGVIQSPRHLIKEKRETATLKCYPIPRHDTVYWYQQGPGQDPQFLISFYEKMQSDKGSIPDRFSAQQFSDYHSELNMSSLELGDSALYFCASSSTGISYEQYFGPGTRLTVT.

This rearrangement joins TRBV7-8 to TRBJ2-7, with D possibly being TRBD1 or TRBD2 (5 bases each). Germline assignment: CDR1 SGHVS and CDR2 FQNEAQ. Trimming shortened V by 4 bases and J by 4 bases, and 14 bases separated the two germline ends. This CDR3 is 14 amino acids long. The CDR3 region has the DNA TGTGCCAGCAGCTACGGGGACCACACTTACGAGCAGTACTTC. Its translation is CASSYGDHTYEQYF.